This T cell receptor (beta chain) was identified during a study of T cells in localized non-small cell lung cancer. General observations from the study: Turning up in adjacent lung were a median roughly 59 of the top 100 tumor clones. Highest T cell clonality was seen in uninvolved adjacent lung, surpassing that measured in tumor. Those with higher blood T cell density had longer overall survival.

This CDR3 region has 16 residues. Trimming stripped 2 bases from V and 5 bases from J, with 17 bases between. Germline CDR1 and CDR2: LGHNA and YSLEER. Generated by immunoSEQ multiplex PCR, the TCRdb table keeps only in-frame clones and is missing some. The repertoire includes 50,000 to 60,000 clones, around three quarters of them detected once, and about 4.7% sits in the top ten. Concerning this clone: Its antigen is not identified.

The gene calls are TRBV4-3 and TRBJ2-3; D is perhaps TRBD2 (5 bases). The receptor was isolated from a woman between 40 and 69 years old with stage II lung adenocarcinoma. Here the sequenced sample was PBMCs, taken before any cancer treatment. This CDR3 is CASSQRSRGILDTQYF. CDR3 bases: TGCGCCAGCAGCCAACGGAGCCGGGGTATTTTAGATACGCAGTATTTT.